The present TCR beta chain was sequenced within a study of T cell repertoires in ileal Crohn's disease (dated by TCRdb to about 2019). Background on the whole study: Median disease duration was around 8 years, and 35% to 40% of patients were identified as active smokers at the time of surgery. Every patient underwent surgery because of a complication, which was stricturing disease in around 60% and penetrating disease in 39%. About half of the patients received postoperative therapy: around ten received thiopurines and 15 to 20 received anti-TNF agents. The TCR repertoire was analysed in 50 to 70 patients with Crohn's disease drawn from a prospective multicentre cohort. Running in parallel with the study was a multicentre cohort set up to find predictors of early endoscopic recurrence following ileocolonic resection. A Rutgeerts score higher than i0 was the definition used for endoscopic postoperative recurrence. A total of roughly 170 mucosal samples from approximately 60 patients were sequenced, with samples obtained at several locations on the surgical specimen and at postoperative endoscopy.

The CDR3 starts with the cysteine, ends with the phenylalanine, and has 14 residues. This entry keeps only the CDR3 DNA: 42 bases, framed from base 1. From the germline V gene, CDR1 is ENHRY and CDR2 is SYGVKD. The germline V and J ends show losses of 5 bases and 6 bases respectively, and no gene match explains 6 bases of the junction. Beyond this particular receptor, the publication reports: Sorted CD8 T cells carried more high-frequency clones than CD4 T cells, suggesting mucosal expansions were mainly CD8. Patients who were active smokers at surgery had a significantly higher proportion of clonal expansions than non-smokers (around 26% vs 18%, p=0.02). Endoscopic recurrence was found to be associated with higher high-frequency clone percentages at surgery, and recurrence was observed in all patients with clonality above 26.8% (18/57). Only a subgroup of patients, of unstated size, had their mucosal CD4 and CD8 T cells sorted and sequenced.

Adults with ileal or ileocolonic Crohn's disease for whom ileocolonic resection was indicated were considered eligible. Before DNA extraction, whole ileal mucosal biopsies were kept frozen at -80 degrees C. Genomic DNA was isolated from frozen whole biopsies using a TRizol-based method, and the DNA was quantified with a NanoDrop 2000 spectrophotometer. For commercial TCRB immunosequencing, roughly 0.5 micrograms of biopsy DNA were submitted for each sample. Adaptive Biotechnology amplified the CDR3 regions from genomic DNA with a two-step multiplex PCR designed to control amplification bias. Primers for every V and J gene segment were used in the first PCR, and barcodes and Illumina adapters were added in the second PCR. CDR3 libraries were sequenced using an Illumina instrument. Regarding the original processing steps: The analysis used both the pipelines supplied by the vendor and custom analysis of the raw data in R/Bioconductor with R version 3.3.0. Clonality, ranging from 0 to 1, was calculated as the inverse of the normalised Shannon entropy of all productive clones. The repertoire share taken up by the top 100 clones defined high-frequency clones, and only clones that passed a 95% confidence test were kept. Overlap between samples was measured with the Morisita-Horn index, while repertoire diversity was measured with the Simpson index. Imported from immuneACCESS, the table was reduced by TCRdb to in-frame sequences with V and J called. These copies leave out some clones; in studies compared against another copy, an unresolved V gene accounts for under half, and the cause of the remainder is not known. Clone size and the V and J calls come from that table; the DNA yielded D and trimming. Here the sample has thousands of clones; roughly 79% occur a single time. The top ten clonotypes cover 4.5% to 6% of the sample.

In regard to this clone: The antigen it recognizes is unknown. It has no much larger one-base neighbor in the sample; base qualities were not kept.

The sequence is built from TRBV10-3 and TRBJ2-7; 11 middle bases align to TRBD1. Sequenced: ileal tissue. The TCR originated in an adult with Crohn's disease. Here the CDR3 is given as CAISPGQGVVEQYF. The DNA sequence is given as TGTGCCATCAGTCCGGGACAGGGGGTCGTCGAGCAGTACTTC.